These 32 T cell receptor beta chains share one sample of origin, sequenced in a study of T cells in Graves' hyperthyroidism and ophthalmopathy. The CDR3 regions of TCR beta were amplified from RNA transcripts. Initially, a first-round RT-PCR of the TCR CDR3 employed the HTBI primer set. TCRdb re-derived calls from the multiplex PCR reads in MiXCR, one entry per CDR3 protein. This table holds approximately 530,000 distinct CDR3 sequences, roughly 21% found once. Input material: blood. The origin of the receptors is a man between 35 and 55 years old with Graves' ophthalmopathy.

V and J are TRBV7-2 and TRBJ2-7; no reliable D call. V lost 1 base and J 2 bases, leaving 12 bases between the germline ends. Germline values: CDR1 SGHTA, CDR2 FQGNSA. This CDR3 has 15 residues. The CDR3 loop reads CASSLGGYPTYEQYF. The CDR3, as DNA: TGTGCCAGCAGCTTAGGTGGTTATCCGACCTACGAGCAGTACTTC.

This clonotype was observed a few times. J is TRBJ2-2 and V is TRBV7-2, with a weak D call TRBD2 (6 bases). The V and J ends lost 4 bases and 5 bases respectively, with 11 bases between them. Germline V gene sequence: CDR1 SGHTA, CDR2 FQGNSA. CDR3 length: 14 residues. Written as DNA, the CDR3 is TGTGCCAGCAGCTCGGGACTGAGGACCGGGGAGCTGTTTTTT. Its protein is CASSSGLRTGELFF.

This clonotype has only a few counts. The chain employs TRBV28 and TRBJ1-2, with D unresolved. Trimming left V 7 bases short and J 1 base short, with 19 bases between. This CDR3 is built from 16 residues. Looked up from germline, CDR1 is MDHEN and CDR2 is SYDVKM. The CDR3 sequence: CASTFMGTGFNYGYTF. DNA of the CDR3: TGTGCCAGCACCTTCATGGGAACGGGATTTAACTATGGCTACACCTTC.

The CDR3 DNA reads TGTGCCAGCAGTGAGGAGCTGGAGCTGTTTTTT. This gives the protein CASSEELELFF. The rearrangement joins TRBV6-1 to TRBJ2-2; D is uncertain. From germline, CDR1 is MNHNS and CDR2 SASEGT. The V end lost 3 bases, the J end lost 10 bases, and 6 bases lay between the germline ends. The CDR3 extends over 11 amino acids.

The chain has TRBV29-1 and TRBJ1-2; 7 bases fit TRBD1. This CDR3 has 14 residues. CDR1 SQVTM and CDR2 ANQGSEA come from the germline V gene. V dropped 3 bases and J dropped 2; count of bases not matched to a gene: 6. The CDR3 DNA sequence: TGCAGCGTTGACCTTGGGACAGCGAACTATGGCTACACCTTC. This translates into CSVDLGTANYGYTF.

A remark on this clonotype: Germline and junction disagree at one end, which may indicate a read error. The chain is built from TRBV15 and TRBJ2-7; no firm D call. Germline CDR1 is LNHNV and CDR2 is YYDKDF (reference sequence). This CDR3 contains 14 residues. The CDR3 sequence is CATSRDNGPYEQYF. The CDR3 bases are TGTGCCACCAGCAGAGATAACGGACCCTACGAACAGTACTTC.

This clonotype was detected many times. The chain joins TRBV5-1 to TRBJ2-1; 8 nucleotides line up with TRBD2. Germline lookup yields CDR1 SGHRS and CDR2 YFSETQ. V lost 4 bases, J lost 0 bases, and 3 bases stayed unmatched. The CDR3 loop spans 15 amino acids. This chain's CDR3 is CASSTGLASYNEQFF. In nucleotides, the CDR3 is TGCGCCAGCAGCACAGGACTAGCCTCCTACAATGAGCAGTTCTTC.

The chain uses TRBV20-1 and TRBJ1-2; TRBD1 matches at 8 bases. The CDR3 is 13 amino acids. The V segment lost 3 bases and the J segment 3 bases; nucleotides outside the gene matches: 3. Germline CDR1 reads DFQATT; CDR2 reads SNEGSKA (reference sequence). The DNA of the CDR3 is TGCAGTGCTAGCGGGACAGGTTACTATGGCTACACCTTC. This translates into CSASGTGYYGYTF.

This sequence joins TRBV6-1 and TRBJ2-7; weak D call: TRBD1 (6 bases). The CDR3 sequence is 14 residues long. Germline loops: CDR1 MNHNS, CDR2 SASEGT. V gave up 5 bases and J gave up 3 bases, with 14 bases separating them. CDR3 nucleotides: TGTGCCAGCAGTCCCGGGACAAGGATCTACGAGCAGTACTTC. Translated, it gives CASSPGTRIYEQYF.

This clonotype was recorded many times. The CDR3 DNA reads TGTGCCAGCAGCGTTACCGGGGCCGTAGCCAATGAGCAGTTCTTC. Translated, it gives CASSVTGAVANEQFF. The V call is TRBV11-2, the J call TRBJ2-1; D is perhaps TRBD1 or TRBD2 (5 bases each). The CDR3 has 15 amino acids. The V gene lost 5 bases and the J gene lost 6 bases, with 17 bases spanning the gap. Germline CDR1 and CDR2: SGHAT and FQNNGV.

The chain couples TRBV6-5 to TRBJ2-3; D is undetermined. The V gene's germline CDR1 is MNHEY and CDR2 SVGAGI. Trimming shortened V by 4 bases and J by 6 bases, and 8 bases separated the two germline ends. CDR3 size: 12 residues. The CDR3 is CASSWDGDTQYF. Here the CDR3 DNA reads TGTGCCAGCAGTTGGGATGGGGATACGCAGTATTTT.

This clonotype has just a few counts. The V and J genes are TRBV5-4 and TRBJ1-4, with D unresolved. V was trimmed by 0 bases and J by 4 bases, leaving 7 bases between them. Germline V gene data show CDR1 as SGHNT and CDR2 as YYREEE (reference sequence). The CDR3 runs 14 residues. The CDR3 loop is CASSLDGFNEKLFF. The CDR3 DNA sequence: TGTGCCAGCAGCTTGGACGGATTTAATGAAAAACTGTTTTTT.

CDR3 nucleotide sequence: TGTGCCAGCAGCTTGGGGGACGGCATAATCACAGATACGCAGTATTTT. Residues: CASSLGDGIITDTQYF. V is TRBV5-5 and J is TRBJ2-3, with D perhaps being TRBD1 or TRBD2 (5 bases each). The CDR3 has 16 amino acids. V dropped 0 bases and J dropped 2 bases, with 13 bases sitting between them. Germline V gives CDR1 SGHKS, CDR2 YYEKEE (reference sequence).

V is TRBV5-6 and J is TRBJ1-2; D is unresolved. Trimming cost V 0 bases and J 0 bases, with 9 bases left between them. Germline V CDR1 and CDR2: SGHDT, YYEEEE. The CDR3 contains 15 residues. The CDR3 sequence: CASSLGRRANYGYTF. The CDR3 coding sequence is TGTGCCAGCAGCTTGGGACGGCGAGCTAACTATGGCTACACCTTC.

Concerning this clonotype itself: A much larger clone sits a single nucleotide away, making a read error possible. V gene TRBV30 combines with J gene TRBJ1-2; D is perhaps TRBD1 (5 bases). CDR1 is GTSNPN, CDR2 SVGIG, per germline (reference sequence). CDR3 size: 14 residues. In DNA form, the CDR3 reads TGTACCTGGAGTGTACGACAGTCTAACTATGGCTACACCTTC. Translation gives CTWSVRQSNYGYTF.

This chain uses TRBV6-1 with TRBJ2-1, with 9 bases fitting TRBD2. V lost 3 bases to trimming and J lost 0 bases; unmatched junction nucleotides: 3. The germline V gene has CDR1 MNHNS and CDR2 SASEGT. CDR3 length equals 16 residues. CDR3 loop: CASSETSGDSYNEQFF. The CDR3 nucleotides are TGTGCCAGCAGTGAGACTAGCGGAGACTCCTACAATGAGCAGTTCTTC.

J is TRBJ2-1 and V is TRBV24-1; D is perhaps TRBD1 (6 bases). V was pared by 8 bases and J by 9 bases, with 13 bases between. The germline gives CDR1 KGHDR, CDR2 SFDVKD. The length of the CDR3 is 12 residues. The CDR3 coding sequence is TGTGCCACCATGGACAGAACGGGTGAGCAGTTCTTC. It is translated as CATMDRTGEQFF.

V gene TRBV6-1 combines with J gene TRBJ1-4; D is undetermined. V dropped 6 bases and J dropped 1 base, with 6 bases sitting between them. CDR1 and CDR2 (germline): MNHNS, SASEGT. CDR3 length: 13 amino acids. The chain's CDR3 is CASRGRTNEKLFF. CDR3 bases: TGTGCCAGCAGGGGTAGAACTAATGAAAAACTGTTTTTT.

The chain is built from TRBV5-1 and TRBJ1-5; 9 bases are shared with TRBD1. The trim removed 4 bases at V and 5 bases at J, leaving 7 bases unmatched. There are 15 residues in the CDR3. Germline CDR1 SGHRS, CDR2 YFSETQ. The DNA for the CDR3 is TGCGCCAGCAGCCCGTGGACAGGGGCTGATCAGCCCCAGCATTTT. Its protein is CASSPWTGADQPQHF.

The sample holds many counts of this clonotype. The J gene is TRBJ2-7, the V gene TRBV28; 12 bases are shared with TRBD2. CDR3 length: 16 amino acids. After removal of 4 bases from V and 2 bases from J, the junction contained 6 bases not matched to a gene. Germline V gene data show CDR1 as MDHEN and CDR2 as SYDVKM. This CDR3 is CASSSSGTSGPYEQYF. For the CDR3, the DNA is TGTGCCAGCAGTTCATCCGGGACTAGCGGGCCCTACGAGCAGTACTTC.

The chain recombines TRBV5-1 with TRBJ1-3, with D possibly being TRBD1 (5 bases). CDR3 length: 14 residues. Germline CDR1 reads SGHRS; CDR2 reads YFSETQ. The CDR3 loop is CATSPDNSGNTIYF. In DNA form, the CDR3 reads TGCGCAACAAGCCCGGACAACTCTGGAAACACCATATATTTT.

This chain joins TRBV6-6 and TRBJ2-7; D may be TRBD2 (5 bases). Germline-derived CDR1 and CDR2 are MNHNY and SVGAGI (reference sequence). Trimming shortened V by 0 bases and J by 3 bases, and 12 bases separated the two germline ends. The CDR3 is 15 amino acids. The CDR3 protein is CASSYSAHGIYEQYF. CDR3 DNA sequence: TGTGCCAGCAGTTACTCGGCACACGGGATCTACGAGCAGTACTTC.

There are a few counts of this clonotype. The chain recombines TRBV7-2 with TRBJ1-2; TRBD1 aligns across 7 bases. The length of the CDR3 is 16 residues. From germline, CDR1 is SGHTA and CDR2 FQGNSA. V lost 5 bases and J lost 5; bases outside the gene matches: 14. The CDR3 DNA is TGTGCCAGCAGCCCTTCCCAGGGGGGTACAATTTATGGCTACACCTTC. Protein product: CASSPSQGGTIYGYTF.

This clonotype was found a few times. Since a much larger clone is just one base distant, this may be a read error. V is TRBV28 and J is TRBJ2-1, with D hard to call. V was clipped by 7 bases and J by 4 bases, with 17 bases between them. CDR3 length: 15 amino acids. Germline V gives CDR1 MDHEN, CDR2 SYDVKM. The CDR3 loop reads CASTEDGTIYNEQFF. As DNA, the CDR3 is TGTGCCAGCACCGAGGACGGAACTATATACAATGAGCAGTTCTTC.

The chain combines TRBV19 with TRBJ1-3, with D possibly matching TRBD1 (5 bases). The germline V gene has CDR1 LNHDA and CDR2 SQIVND (reference sequence). This CDR3 has 16 amino acids. Trimming shortened V by 6 bases and J by 0 bases, and 15 bases separated the two germline ends. DNA of the CDR3: TGTGCCAGTAGATTAACGGGACGAAGCTCTGGAAACACCATATATTTT. Residues: CASRLTGRSSGNTIYF.

This clonotype was observed many times. The chain has TRBV11-2 and TRBJ1-6; D is uncertain. Germline loops: CDR1 SGHAT, CDR2 FQNNGV. V was shortened by 2 bases and J by 7 bases, with 12 bases between the two germline ends. This CDR3 is 15 amino acids long. The CDR3 protein is CASSLWAEVNSPLHF. The CDR3 DNA reads TGTGCCAGCAGCTTATGGGCAGAGGTGAATTCACCCCTCCACTTT.

As to this clonotype: At one boundary the junction diverges from the germline segment, which might be a read error. J is TRBJ1-5 and V is TRBV6-1, with TRBD1 identical over 8 bases. This CDR3 contains 16 residues. Per germline, CDR1 MNHNS and CDR2 SASEGT. CDR3 sequence: CASRGSGTGIEQPQHF. The CDR3, as DNA: TGTGCCAGCAGAGGTTCAGGGACAGGCATTGAACAGCCTCAGCATTTT.

The genes are TRBV4-3 and TRBJ2-1; the D gene is possibly TRBD2 (6 bases). Trimming cost V 1 base and J 0 bases, with 10 bases left between them. This CDR3 contains 16 residues. Germline V gene sequence: CDR1 LGHNA, CDR2 YSLEER. The DNA for the CDR3 is TGCGCCAGCAGCCAAGTGATCGGGAGCTCCTACAATGAGCAGTTCTTC. This gives the protein CASSQVIGSSYNEQFF.

V gene TRBV18 combines with J gene TRBJ2-5; 11 bases match TRBD2. The CDR3 consists of 18 residues. V dropped 3 bases and J dropped 1; count of bases not matched to a gene: 10. Germline V CDR1 and CDR2: KGHSH, LQKENI. CDR3 residues: CASSPLGGLAGLQETQYF. CDR3 in DNA: TGTGCCAGCTCACCGTTGGGAGGACTAGCGGGCCTCCAAGAGACCCAGTACTTC.

This clonotype was counted at least ten times. The rearrangement joins TRBV24-1 to TRBJ2-7; D call uncertain. With 3 bases removed from V and 2 bases from J, the gap between germline ends came to 10 bases. Germline V CDR1 and CDR2: KGHDR, SFDVKD. The CDR3 length is 14 residues. CDR3: CATSDGRRTYEQYF. As DNA, the CDR3 is TGTGCCACCAGTGATGGTCGGCGGACCTACGAGCAGTACTTC.

This clonotype was counted a few times. This may be a read error, as it is one base from a much larger clone. This rearrangement joins TRBV7-9 to TRBJ2-2; D gene unclear. This CDR3 is built from 12 residues. The ends were cut back, 1 base at V and 7 bases at J, with 4 bases in the middle. Germline loops: CDR1 SEHNR, CDR2 FQNEAQ (reference sequence). The CDR3 here is CASSLDIGELFF. CDR3 DNA: TGTGCCAGCAGCTTAGATATCGGGGAGCTGTTTTTT.

This clonotype was recorded a few times. This rearrangement joins TRBV29-1 to TRBJ1-2; D gene unclear. Germline CDR1 and CDR2: SQVTM and ANQGSEA. With 3 bases removed from V and 2 bases from J, the gap between germline ends came to 10 bases. The CDR3 loop spans 13 amino acids. As DNA, the CDR3 is TGCAGCGTTGAGCAGTCCCCCAACTATGGCTACACCTTC. Translating gives CSVEQSPNYGYTF.